The following is a T cell receptor beta chain sequence with its context. Its antigen remains unidentified. The junction departs from the called germline gene at one end, perhaps through a read error. From the 5' RACE reads, TCRdb called clonotypes with MiXCR, one entry per CDR3 protein. The sample carries 230,000 or so distinct CDR3 sequences, about a sixth recorded once. This entry comes from a study of CD8 T cells in ankylosing spondylitis. Study-wide findings and caveats: Matched ankylosing spondylitis synovial fluid reportedly contained a significantly enriched population of disease-linked clones. What seemed typical of ankylosing spondylitis blood was a TCR beta motif built from eight highly homologous variants. With a CD8+ phenotype, disease-linked clones were relatively rare in peripheral blood.

The V gene's germline CDR1 is SEHNR and CDR2 FQNEAQ (reference sequence). The CDR3 contains 13 residues. The clonotype was recovered from a male donor with ankylosing spondylitis or in good health (not recorded which). The genes are TRBV7-9 and TRBJ1-1; D perhaps matches TRBD1 (5 bases). The sample was blood, either unsorted or a sorted T cell fraction (not recorded which). DNA of the CDR3: TGTGCCAGCAGCTTAGCAGGGGAATTCCACCGGGTCTTT. Translated: CASSLAGEFHRVF. Complete variable domain (other parts from reference TRBV7-9 and TRBJ1-1): DTGVSQNPRHKITKRGQNVTFRCDPISEHNRLYWYRQTLGQGPEFLTYFQNEAQLEKSRLLSDRFSAERPKGSFSTLEIQRTEQGDSAMYLCASSLAGEFHRVFGQGTRLTVV.